This T cell receptor beta chain was captured in a study of regulatory T cells in long-lasting Graves disease. Overall study findings and caveats: Persistent Graves' patients showed less TCR diversity than newly diagnosed patients showed.

Germline CDR1 reads SGHRS; CDR2 reads YFSETQ. The CDR3 runs 14 residues. Losses at the gene ends were 4 bases for V and 7 bases for J; bases not matched to a gene: 8. CDR3 regions were amplified by Arm-PCR using iRepertoire HTBI primers to build TCR beta libraries. Source study methods: Identification yielded around 68 TRBV and about 15 TRBJ segments across samples. One entry per CDR3 protein results from TCRdb running MiXCR on the multiplex PCR reads. TCRdb assigned the V and J calls; the authors' analysis was not used. The data show about 540,000 distinct CDR3 sequences, with 13% seen just once and approximately 9.3% held by the top ten. Time point defined: newly diagnosed GD, antithyroid drugs for less than 3 months. TCR sequences were obtained from RNA taken from PBMCs. This clonotype was picked up many times. Its antigen remains unidentified. This same sample was also part of a study on T cells in Graves' hyperthyroidism and ophthalmopathy. In that study: Classification by a 13 V-J model distinguished ophthalmopathy from stable hyperthyroidism.

The chain recombines TRBV5-1 with TRBJ1-5, with 7 nucleotides matching TRBD1. This specimen was peripheral blood mononuclear cells (PBMCs), taken at new diagnosis, from a patient treated with antithyroid drugs. This clonotype originated in a man younger than 40 with Graves disease. The CDR3 DNA sequence: TGCGCCAGCAGCCCTGGGACAGAAGGCCAGCCCCAGCATTTT. Translated, it gives CASSPGTEGQPQHF. The full variable domain, completed using reference TRBV5-1 and TRBJ1-5, is KAGVTQTPRYLIKTRGQQVTLSCSPISGHRSVSWYQQTPGQGLQFLFEYFSETQRNKGNFPGRFSGRQFSNSRSEMNVSTLELGDSALYLCASSPGTEGQPQHFGDGTRLSIL.